What follows describes a single TCR beta chain. The target antigen is unknown. The data stem from a study of T cell responses to AZD1222 COVID-19 vaccine. Germline assignment: CDR1 LGHDT and CDR2 YNNKEL (reference sequence). The germline V and J ends were trimmed by 1 base and 1 base, with 7 bases remaining between them. This CDR3 comprises 14 residues. Study-wide results and limits: Unmutated regions of variants are reportedly targeted by nearly half of spike-specific TCRs.

Data came from immunoSEQ multiplex PCR; TCRdb stores just in-frame clones and leaves some out. The data contain 50,000 to 65,000 clones, approximately 88% of them seen just once; the ten biggest clones take up 14%. This sequence joins TRBV3-1 (or the pseudogene TRBV3-2) and TRBJ2-5, with D tentatively TRBD2 (5 bases). Material: peripheral blood, obtained 28 days after the second AZD1222 dose. The clonotype was recovered from an adult who received the AZD1222 COVID-19 vaccine. CDR3: CASSQGLSQETQYF. CDR3 in DNA: TGTGCCAGCAGCCAAGGACTATCCCAAGAGACCCAGTACTTC.